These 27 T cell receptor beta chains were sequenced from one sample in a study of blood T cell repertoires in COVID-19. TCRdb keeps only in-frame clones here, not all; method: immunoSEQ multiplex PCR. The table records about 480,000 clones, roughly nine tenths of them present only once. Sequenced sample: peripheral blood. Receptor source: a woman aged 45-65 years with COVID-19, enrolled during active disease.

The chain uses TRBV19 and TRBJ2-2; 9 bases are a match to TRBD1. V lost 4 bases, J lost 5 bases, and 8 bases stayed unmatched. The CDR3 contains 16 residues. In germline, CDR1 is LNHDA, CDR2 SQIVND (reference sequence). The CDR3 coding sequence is TGTGCCAGTAGTACCCAGGACAGGGGCGGTACCGGGGAGCTGTTTTTT. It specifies CASSTQDRGGTGELFF.

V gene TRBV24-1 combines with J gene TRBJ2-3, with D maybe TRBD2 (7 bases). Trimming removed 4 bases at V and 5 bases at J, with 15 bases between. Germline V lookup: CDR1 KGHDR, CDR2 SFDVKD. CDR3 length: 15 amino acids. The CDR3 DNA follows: TGTGCCACCAGTGAAGGACTAGGGGGAAAAGATACGCAGTATTTT. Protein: CATSEGLGGKDTQYF.

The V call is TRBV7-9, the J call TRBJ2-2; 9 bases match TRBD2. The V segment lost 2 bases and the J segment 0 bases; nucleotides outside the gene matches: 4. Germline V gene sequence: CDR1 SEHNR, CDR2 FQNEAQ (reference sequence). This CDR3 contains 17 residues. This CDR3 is CASSLPGLAANTGELFF. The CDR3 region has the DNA TGTGCCAGCAGCTTACCGGGACTAGCCGCGAACACCGGGGAGCTGTTTTTT. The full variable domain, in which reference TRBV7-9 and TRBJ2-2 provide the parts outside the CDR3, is DTGVSQNPRHKITKRGQNVTFRCDPISEHNRLYWYRQTLGQGPEFLTYFQNEAQLEKSRLLSDRFSAERPKGSFSTLEIQRTEQGDSAMYLCASSLPGLAANTGELFFGEGSRLTVL.

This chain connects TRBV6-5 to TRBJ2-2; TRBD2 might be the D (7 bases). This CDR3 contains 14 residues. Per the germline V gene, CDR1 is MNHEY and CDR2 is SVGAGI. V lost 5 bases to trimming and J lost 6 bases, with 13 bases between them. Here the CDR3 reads CASSRGGASGELFF. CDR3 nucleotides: TGTGCCAGCAGTCGAGGGGGGGCCTCCGGGGAGCTGTTTTTT.

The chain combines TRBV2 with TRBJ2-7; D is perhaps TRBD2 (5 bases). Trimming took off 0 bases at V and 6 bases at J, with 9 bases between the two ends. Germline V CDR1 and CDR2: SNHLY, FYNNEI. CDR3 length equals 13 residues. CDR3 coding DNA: TGTGCCAGCAGTGAAGCGCTTCGGGGCGAGCAGTACTTC. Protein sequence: CASSEALRGEQYF.

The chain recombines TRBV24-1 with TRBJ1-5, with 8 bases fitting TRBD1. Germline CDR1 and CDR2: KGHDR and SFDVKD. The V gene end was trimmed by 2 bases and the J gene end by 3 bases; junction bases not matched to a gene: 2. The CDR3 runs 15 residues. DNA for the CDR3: TGTGCCACCAGTGATTGGGACAGGATCAATCAGCCCCAGCATTTT. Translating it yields CATSDWDRINQPQHF.

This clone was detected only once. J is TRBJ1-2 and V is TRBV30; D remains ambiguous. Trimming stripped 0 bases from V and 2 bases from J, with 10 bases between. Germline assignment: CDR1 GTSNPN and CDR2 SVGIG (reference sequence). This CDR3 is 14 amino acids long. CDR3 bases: TGTGCCTGGAGTGTACAGAGACCGAACTATGGCTACACCTTC. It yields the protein CAWSVQRPNYGYTF. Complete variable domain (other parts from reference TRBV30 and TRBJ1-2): SQTIHQWPATLVQPVGSPLSLECTVEGTSNPNLYWYRQAAGRGLQLLFYSVGIGQISSEVPQNLSASRPQDRQFILSSKKLLLSDSGFYLCAWSVQRPNYGYTFGSGTRLTVV.

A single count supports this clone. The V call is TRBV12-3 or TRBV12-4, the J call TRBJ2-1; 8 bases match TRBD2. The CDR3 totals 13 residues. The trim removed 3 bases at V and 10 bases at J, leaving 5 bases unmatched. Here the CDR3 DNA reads TGTGCCAGCAGTTTGTTAGCGGGGAAAGAGCAGTTCTTC. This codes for CASSLLAGKEQFF.

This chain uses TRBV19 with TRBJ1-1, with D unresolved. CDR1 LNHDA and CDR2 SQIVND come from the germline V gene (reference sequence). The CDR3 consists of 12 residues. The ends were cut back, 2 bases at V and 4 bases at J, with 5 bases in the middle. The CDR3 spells CASSITGTEAFF. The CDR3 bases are TGTGCCAGTAGTATAACGGGCACTGAAGCTTTCTTT.

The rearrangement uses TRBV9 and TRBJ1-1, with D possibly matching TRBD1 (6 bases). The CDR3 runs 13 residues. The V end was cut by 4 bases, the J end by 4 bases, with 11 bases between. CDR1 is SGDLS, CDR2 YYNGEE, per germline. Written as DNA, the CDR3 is TGTGCCAGCAGCCGGGACACATCCACTGAAGCTTTCTTT. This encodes CASSRDTSTEAFF.

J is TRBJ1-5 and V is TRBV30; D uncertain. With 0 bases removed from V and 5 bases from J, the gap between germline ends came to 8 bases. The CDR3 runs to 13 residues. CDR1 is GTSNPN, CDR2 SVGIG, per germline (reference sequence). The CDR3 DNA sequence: TGTGCCTGGAGTGTGCAGAATTATCAGCCCCAGCATTTT. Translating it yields CAWSVQNYQPQHF.

The CDR3 spells CASRSGQVPTDTQYF. The CDR3 region has the DNA TGCGCCAGCAGATCAGGTCAGGTACCCACAGATACGCAGTATTTT. The V gene is TRBV5-1, the J gene TRBJ2-3; D is unclear. The CDR3 is 15 residues long. Between the trimmed V and J ends, which lost 5 bases and 2 bases, there was a span of 15 bases. Germline loops: CDR1 SGHRS, CDR2 YFSETQ.

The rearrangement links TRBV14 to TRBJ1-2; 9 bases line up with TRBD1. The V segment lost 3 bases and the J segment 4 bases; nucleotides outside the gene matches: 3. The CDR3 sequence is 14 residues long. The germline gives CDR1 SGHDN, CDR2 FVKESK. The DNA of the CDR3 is TGTGCCAGCAGCCAGGGGACAGGGACCTATGGCTACACCTTC. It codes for CASSQGTGTYGYTF.

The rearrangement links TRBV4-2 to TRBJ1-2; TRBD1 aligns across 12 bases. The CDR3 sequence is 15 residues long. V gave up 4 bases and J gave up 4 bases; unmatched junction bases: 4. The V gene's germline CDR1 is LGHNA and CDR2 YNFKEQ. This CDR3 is CASSPTGQGAYGYTF. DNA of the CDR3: TGTGCCAGCAGCCCTACGGGACAGGGGGCCTATGGCTACACCTTC.

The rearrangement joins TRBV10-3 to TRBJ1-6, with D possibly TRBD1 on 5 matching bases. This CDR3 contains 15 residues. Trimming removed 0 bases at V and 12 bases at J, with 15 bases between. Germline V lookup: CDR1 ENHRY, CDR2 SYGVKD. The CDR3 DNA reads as TGTGCCATCAGTGAGTCTTCCCAGGGAGGGGAACCCCTCCACTTT. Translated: CAISESSQGGEPLHF.

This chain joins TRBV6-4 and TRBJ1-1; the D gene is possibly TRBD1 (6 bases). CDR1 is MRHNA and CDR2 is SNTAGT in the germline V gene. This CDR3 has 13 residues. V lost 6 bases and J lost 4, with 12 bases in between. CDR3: CASSATGITEAFF. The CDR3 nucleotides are TGTGCCAGCAGCGCCACAGGGATCACTGAAGCTTTCTTT.

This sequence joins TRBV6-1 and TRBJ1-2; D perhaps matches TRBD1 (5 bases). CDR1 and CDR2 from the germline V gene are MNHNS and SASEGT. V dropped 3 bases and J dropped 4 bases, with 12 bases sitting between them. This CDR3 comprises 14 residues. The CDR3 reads CASSDIGGAYGYTF. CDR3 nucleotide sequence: TGTGCCAGCAGTGATATCGGGGGAGCCTATGGCTACACCTTC.

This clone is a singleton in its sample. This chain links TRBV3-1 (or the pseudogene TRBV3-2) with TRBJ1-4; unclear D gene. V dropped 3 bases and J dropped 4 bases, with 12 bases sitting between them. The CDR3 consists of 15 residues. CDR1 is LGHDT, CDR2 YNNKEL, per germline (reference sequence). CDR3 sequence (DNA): TGTGCCAGCAGCCAGGGAGCTCCTCATAATGAAAAACTGTTTTTT. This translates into CASSQGAPHNEKLFF.

In DNA, the CDR3 is TGTGCCAGCAGTTACAAGGGGTACATCGATGAAGCTTTCTTT. Protein sequence: CASSYKGYIDEAFF. J is TRBJ1-1 and V is TRBV6-2 or TRBV6-3; possible D gene TRBD1, 5 bases. V gave up 2 bases and J gave up 7 bases, with 14 bases separating them. This CDR3 comprises 14 residues. The germline gives CDR1 MNHEY, CDR2 SVGEGT.

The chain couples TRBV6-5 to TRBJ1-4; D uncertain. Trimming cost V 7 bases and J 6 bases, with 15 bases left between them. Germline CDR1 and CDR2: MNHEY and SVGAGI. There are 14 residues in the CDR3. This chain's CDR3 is CASTTGIEDEKLFF. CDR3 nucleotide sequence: TGTGCCAGCACCACCGGGATCGAGGATGAAAAACTGTTTTTT.

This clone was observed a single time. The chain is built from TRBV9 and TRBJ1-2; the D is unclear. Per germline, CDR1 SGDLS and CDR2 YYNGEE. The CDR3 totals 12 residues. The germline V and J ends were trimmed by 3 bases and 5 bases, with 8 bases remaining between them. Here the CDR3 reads CASSGERYGYTF. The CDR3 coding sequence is TGTGCCAGCAGCGGAGAACGTTATGGCTACACCTTC.

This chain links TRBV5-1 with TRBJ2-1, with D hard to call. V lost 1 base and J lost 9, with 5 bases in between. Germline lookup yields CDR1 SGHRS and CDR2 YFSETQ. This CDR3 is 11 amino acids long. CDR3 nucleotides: TGCGCCAGCAGCTTGACAGTTGAGCAGTTCTTC. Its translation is CASSLTVEQFF.

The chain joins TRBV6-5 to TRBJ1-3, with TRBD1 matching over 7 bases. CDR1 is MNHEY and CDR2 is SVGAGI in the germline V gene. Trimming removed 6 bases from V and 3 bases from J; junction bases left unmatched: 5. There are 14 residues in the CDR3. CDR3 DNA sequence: TGTGCCAGCAGATCGACAGGGTTTGGAAACACCATATATTTT. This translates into CASRSTGFGNTIYF.

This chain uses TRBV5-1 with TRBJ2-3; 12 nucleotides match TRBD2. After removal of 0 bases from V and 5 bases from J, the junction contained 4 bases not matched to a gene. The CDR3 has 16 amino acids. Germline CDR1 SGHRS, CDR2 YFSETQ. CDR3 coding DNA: TGCGCCAGCAGCTTGGGACCACTAGCGGGGGGAGATACGCAGTATTTT. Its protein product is CASSLGPLAGGDTQYF. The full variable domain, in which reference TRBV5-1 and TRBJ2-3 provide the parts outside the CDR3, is KAGVTQTPRYLIKTRGQQVTLSCSPISGHRSVSWYQQTPGQGLQFLFEYFSETQRNKGNFPGRFSGRQFSNSRSEMNVSTLELGDSALYLCASSLGPLAGGDTQYFGPGTRLTVL.

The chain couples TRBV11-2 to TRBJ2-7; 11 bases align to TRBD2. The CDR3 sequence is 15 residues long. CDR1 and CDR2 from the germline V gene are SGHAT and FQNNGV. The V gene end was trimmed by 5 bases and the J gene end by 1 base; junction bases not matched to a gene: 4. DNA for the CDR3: TGTGCCAGCAGCCTGACTAGCGGGGCTTCCTACGAGCAGTACTTC. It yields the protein CASSLTSGASYEQYF.

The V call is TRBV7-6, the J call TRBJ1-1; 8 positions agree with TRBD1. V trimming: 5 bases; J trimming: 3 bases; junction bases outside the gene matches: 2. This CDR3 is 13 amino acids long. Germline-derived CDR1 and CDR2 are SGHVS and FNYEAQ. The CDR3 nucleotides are TGTGCCAGCAGCCAGACAGGGGACACTGAAGCTTTCTTT. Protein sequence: CASSQTGDTEAFF.

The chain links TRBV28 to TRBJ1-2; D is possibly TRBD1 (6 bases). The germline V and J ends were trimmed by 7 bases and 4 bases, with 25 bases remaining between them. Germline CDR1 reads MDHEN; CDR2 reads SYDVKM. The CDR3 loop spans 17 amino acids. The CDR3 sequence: CASTEGSGGATIYGYTF. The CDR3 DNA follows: TGTGCCAGCACCGAGGGGTCGGGGGGCGCCACGATCTATGGCTACACCTTC.